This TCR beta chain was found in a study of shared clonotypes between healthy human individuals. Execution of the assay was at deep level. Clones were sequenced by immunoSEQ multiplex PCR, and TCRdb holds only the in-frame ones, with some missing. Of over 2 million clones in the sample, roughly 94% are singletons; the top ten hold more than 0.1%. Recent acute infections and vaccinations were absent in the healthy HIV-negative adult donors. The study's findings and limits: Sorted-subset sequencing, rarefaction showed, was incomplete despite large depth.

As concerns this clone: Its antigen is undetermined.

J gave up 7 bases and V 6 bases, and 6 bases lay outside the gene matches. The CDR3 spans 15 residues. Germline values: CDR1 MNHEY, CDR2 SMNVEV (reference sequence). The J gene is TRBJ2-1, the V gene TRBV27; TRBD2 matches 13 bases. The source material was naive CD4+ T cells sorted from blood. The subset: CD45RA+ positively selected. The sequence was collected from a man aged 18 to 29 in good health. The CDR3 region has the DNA TGTGCCAGCAGCCCCACTAGCGGGGGGGCGAATGAGCAGTTCTTC. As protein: CASSPTSGGANEQFF.